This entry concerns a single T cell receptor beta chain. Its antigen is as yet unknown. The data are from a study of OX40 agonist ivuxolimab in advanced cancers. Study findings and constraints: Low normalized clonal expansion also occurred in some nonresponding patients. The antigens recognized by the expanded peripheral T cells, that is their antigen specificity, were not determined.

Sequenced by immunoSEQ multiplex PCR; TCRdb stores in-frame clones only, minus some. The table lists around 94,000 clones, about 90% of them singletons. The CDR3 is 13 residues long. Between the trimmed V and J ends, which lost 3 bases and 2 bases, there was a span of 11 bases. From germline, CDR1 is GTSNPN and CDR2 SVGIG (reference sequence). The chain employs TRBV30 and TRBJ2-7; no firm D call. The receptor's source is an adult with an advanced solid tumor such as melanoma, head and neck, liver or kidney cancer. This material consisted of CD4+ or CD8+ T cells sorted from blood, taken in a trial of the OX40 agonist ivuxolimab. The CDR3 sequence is CAWSYTATYEQYF. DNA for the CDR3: TGTGCCTGGAGCTACACGGCCACCTACGAGCAGTACTTC.